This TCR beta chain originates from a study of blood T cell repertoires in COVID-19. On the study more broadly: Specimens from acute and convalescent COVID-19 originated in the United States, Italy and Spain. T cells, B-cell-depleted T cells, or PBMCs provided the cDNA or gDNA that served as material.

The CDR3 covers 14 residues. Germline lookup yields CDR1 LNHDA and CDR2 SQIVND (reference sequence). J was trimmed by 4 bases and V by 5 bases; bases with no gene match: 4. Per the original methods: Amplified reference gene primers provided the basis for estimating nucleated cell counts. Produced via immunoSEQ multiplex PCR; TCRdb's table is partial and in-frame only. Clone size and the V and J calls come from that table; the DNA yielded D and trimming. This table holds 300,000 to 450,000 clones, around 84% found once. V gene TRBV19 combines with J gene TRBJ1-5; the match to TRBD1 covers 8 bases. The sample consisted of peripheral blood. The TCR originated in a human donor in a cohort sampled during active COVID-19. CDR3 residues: CASSEDRDNQPQHF. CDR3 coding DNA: TGTGCCAGTAGTGAGGACAGGGATAATCAGCCCCAGCATTTT.